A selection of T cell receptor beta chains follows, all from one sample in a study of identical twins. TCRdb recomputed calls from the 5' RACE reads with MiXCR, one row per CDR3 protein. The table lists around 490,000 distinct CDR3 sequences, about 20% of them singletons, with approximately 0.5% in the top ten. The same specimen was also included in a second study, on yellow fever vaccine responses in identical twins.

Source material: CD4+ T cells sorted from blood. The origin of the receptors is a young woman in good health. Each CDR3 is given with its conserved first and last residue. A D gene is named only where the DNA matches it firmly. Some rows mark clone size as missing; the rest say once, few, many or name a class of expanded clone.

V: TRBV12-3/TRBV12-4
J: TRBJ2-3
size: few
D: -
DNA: TGTGCCAGCAGTGGGGGGGACAGTCGGGATACGCAGTATTTT
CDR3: CASSGGDSRDTQYF

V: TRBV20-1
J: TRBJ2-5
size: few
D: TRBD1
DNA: TGCAGTGCTAGAGATTCTGGGGGTGTGACAGGGAGCAGGGAGACCCAGTACTTC
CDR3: CSARDSGGVTGSRETQYF

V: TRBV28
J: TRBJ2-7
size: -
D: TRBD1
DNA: TGTGCCAGCAGCAACCCCGGACAGGGGATTTCCTACGAGCAGTACTTC
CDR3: CASSNPGQGISYEQYF

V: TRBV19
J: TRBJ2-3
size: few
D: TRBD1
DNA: TGTGCCAGTAGTTGGACAGGAAGCACAGATACGCAGTATTTT
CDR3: CASSWTGSTDTQYF

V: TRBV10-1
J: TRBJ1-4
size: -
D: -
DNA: TGCGCCAGCAGTGACCGGGGGTTGGACGAAAAACTGTTTTTT
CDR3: CASSDRGLDEKLFF

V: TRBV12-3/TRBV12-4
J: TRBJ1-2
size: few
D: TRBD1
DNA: TGTGCCAGCAGTTTAGGTCTGGGGACAGCAGAATACACCTTC
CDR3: CASSLGLGTAEYTF

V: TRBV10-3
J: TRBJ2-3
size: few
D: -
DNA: TGTGCCATCAGTGGTGGGGGCCCAGATACGCAGTATTTT
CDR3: CAISGGGPDTQYF

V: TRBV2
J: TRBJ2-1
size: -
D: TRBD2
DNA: TGTGCCAGCAGTGCTTATAGCGGGAGGCACAATGAGCAGTTCTTC
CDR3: CASSAYSGRHNEQFF

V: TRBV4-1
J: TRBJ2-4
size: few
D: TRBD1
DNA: TGCGCCAGCAGCCAACTCCAGGGACAGTCTGCCAAAAACATTCAGTACTTC
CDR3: CASSQLQGQSAKNIQYF

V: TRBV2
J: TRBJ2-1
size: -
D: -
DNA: TGTGCCAGCAGTGTGATGAGCTCCTACAATGAGCAGTTCTTC
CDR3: CASSVMSSYNEQFF

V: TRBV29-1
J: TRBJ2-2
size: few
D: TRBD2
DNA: TGCAGCGTTGGGACTAGCGGGGGGAACACCGGGGAGCTGTTTTTT
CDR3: CSVGTSGGNTGELFF

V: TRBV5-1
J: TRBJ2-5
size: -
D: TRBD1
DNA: TGCGCCAGCCATAAAGGACAGGGGATCGAGACCCAGTACTTC
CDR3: CASHKGQGIETQYF

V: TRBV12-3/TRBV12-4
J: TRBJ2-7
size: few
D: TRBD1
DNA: TGTGCCAGCAGTCGAAAACCCGGGACAGGGCTTGGCGAGCAGTACTTC
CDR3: CASSRKPGTGLGEQYF

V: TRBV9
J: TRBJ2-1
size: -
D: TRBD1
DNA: TGTGCCAGCAGCGGTGCCGGGACAGTCTACAATGAGCAGTTCTTC
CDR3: CASSGAGTVYNEQFF

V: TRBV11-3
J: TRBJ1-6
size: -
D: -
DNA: TGTGCCAGCAGCTTTGGCAGGGACGATTCACCCCTCCACTTT
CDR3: CASSFGRDDSPLHF

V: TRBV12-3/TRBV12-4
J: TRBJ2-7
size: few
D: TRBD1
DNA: TGTGCCAGCAGTTTGGGCAGGGGGCGTGACGAGCAGTACTTC
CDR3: CASSLGRGRDEQYF

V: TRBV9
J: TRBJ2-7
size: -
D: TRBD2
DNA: TGTGCCAGCAGCGCCGGGACTAGCGGTAGATTCCCCTACGAGCAGTACTTC
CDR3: CASSAGTSGRFPYEQYF

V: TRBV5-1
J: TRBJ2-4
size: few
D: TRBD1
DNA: TGCGCCAGCAGCGCGGACAGGGCCCGGGACATTCAGTACTTC
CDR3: CASSADRARDIQYF

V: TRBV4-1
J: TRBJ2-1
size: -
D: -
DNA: TGCGCCAGCAGCCAAGTGTACCCGTTACAGAATGAGCAGTTCTTC
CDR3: CASSQVYPLQNEQFF

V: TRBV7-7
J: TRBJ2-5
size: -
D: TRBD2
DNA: TGTGCCAGCAGCTCCAGACTAGCGGATTTTGAGACCCAGTACTTC
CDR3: CASSSRLADFETQYF

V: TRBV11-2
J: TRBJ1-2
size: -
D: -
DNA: TGTGCCAGCAGCTTAGATCGCAGGGACTATGGCTACACCTTC
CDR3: CASSLDRRDYGYTF

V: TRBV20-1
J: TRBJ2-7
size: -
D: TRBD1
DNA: TGCAGTGCCCCGGGACAGGGGAGGCTATACGAGCAGTACTTC
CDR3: CSAPGQGRLYEQYF

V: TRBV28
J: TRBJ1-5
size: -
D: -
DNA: TGTGCCAGCAGTTTAATGGCGCAGCCCCAGCATTTT
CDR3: CASSLMAQPQHF

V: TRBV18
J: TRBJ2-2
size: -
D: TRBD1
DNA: TGTGCCAGCTCACACGGACAGGGAAAGAACACCGGGGAGCTGTTTTTT
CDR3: CASSHGQGKNTGELFF

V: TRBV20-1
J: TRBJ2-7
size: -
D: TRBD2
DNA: TGCAGTGCTAGAGATAGACTAGCGGGAGGGAGCGCCTACGAGCAGTACTTC
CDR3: CSARDRLAGGSAYEQYF

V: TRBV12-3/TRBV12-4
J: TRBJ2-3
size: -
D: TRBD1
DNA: TGTGCCAGCAGTTCCCGGACAGGGAAAAGCACAGATACGCAGTATTTT
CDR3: CASSSRTGKSTDTQYF

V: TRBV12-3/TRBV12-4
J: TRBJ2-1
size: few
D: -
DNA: TGTGCCAGCAGTTTCGAGCGCAATGAGCAGTTCTTC
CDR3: CASSFERNEQFF

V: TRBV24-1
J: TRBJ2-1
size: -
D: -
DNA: TGTGCCACCAGTGATAACATCGGGGTTCCTAAGGATGAGCAGTTCTTC
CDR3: CATSDNIGVPKDEQFF

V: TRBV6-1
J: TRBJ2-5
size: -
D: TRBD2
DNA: TGTGCCAGCAGCCGACTAGCGGGGTACCAAGAGACCCAGTACTTC
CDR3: CASSRLAGYQETQYF

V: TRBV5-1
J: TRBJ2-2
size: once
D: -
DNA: TGCGCCAGCAGCTTACTAGAGTCGATCGGGGAGCTGTTTTTT
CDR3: CASSLLESIGELFF

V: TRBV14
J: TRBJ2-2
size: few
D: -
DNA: TGTGCCAGCAGTCGCACGGGCAGAGGCCAGGGCGGGGAGCTGTTTTTT
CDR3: CASSRTGRGQGGELFF

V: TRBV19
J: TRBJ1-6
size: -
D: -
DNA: TGTGCCAGTAGTACGACAGGAAATTCACCCCTCCACTTT
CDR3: CASSTTGNSPLHF

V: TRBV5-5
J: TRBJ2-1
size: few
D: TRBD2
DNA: TGTGCCAGCAACTTTTACTCGGGGGGGTTCAATGAGCAGTTCTTC
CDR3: CASNFYSGGFNEQFF

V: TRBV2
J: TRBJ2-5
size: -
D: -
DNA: TGTGCCAGCGATAGGGATTCGGGGATGGGAGAGACCCAGTACTTC
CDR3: CASDRDSGMGETQYF

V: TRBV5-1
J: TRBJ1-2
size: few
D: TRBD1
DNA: TGCGCCAGCAGCTTGGAGGGGACAGGGCCTTATGGCTACACCTTC
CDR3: CASSLEGTGPYGYTF

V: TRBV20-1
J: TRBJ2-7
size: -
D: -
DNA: TGCAGTGCTAGCCGGGGCGGCTACGAGCAGTACTTC
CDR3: CSASRGGYEQYF

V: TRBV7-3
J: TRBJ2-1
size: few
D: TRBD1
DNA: TGTGCCAGCAGCCCGAGACAGGGGGCGCGGTACAATGAGCAGTTCTTC
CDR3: CASSPRQGARYNEQFF

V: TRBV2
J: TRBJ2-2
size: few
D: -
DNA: TGTGCCAGCAGTGGTGCAGGGATTGGCACCGGGGAGCTGTTTTTT
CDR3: CASSGAGIGTGELFF

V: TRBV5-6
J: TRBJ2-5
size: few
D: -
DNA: TGTGCCAGCAGCTTCGGATTAGGGTACCAAGAGACCCAGTACTTC
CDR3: CASSFGLGYQETQYF

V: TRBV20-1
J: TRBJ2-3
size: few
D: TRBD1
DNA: TGCAGTGCTGGAGGGACAGGGTCCACAGATACGCAGTATTTT
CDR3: CSAGGTGSTDTQYF

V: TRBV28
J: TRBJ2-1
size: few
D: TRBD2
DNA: TGTGCCAGCAGGAGCGGGAGGGCCTACAATGAGCAGTTCTTC
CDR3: CASRSGRAYNEQFF

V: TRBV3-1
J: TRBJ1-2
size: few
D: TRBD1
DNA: TGTGCCAGCAGCCAAGACCCCAAACAGGGGACGTACGGCTACACCTTC
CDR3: CASSQDPKQGTYGYTF

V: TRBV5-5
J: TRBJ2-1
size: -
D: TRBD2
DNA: TGTGCCAGCAGCTTGTCGCTAGCGGGAGTAGCATCCTACAATGAGCAGTTCTTC
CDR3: CASSLSLAGVASYNEQFF

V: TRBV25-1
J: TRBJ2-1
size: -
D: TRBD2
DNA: TGTGCCAGCAGTGACGCTAGCGGGAGAAGGATGGGCAATGAGCAGTTCTTC
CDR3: CASSDASGRRMGNEQFF

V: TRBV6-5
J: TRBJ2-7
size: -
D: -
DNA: TGTGCCAGCAGTTACTCGAGAAAAGGGGCCTCGGGCACCTACGAGCAGTACTTC
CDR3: CASSYSRKGASGTYEQYF

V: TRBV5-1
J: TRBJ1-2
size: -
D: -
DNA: TGCGCCAGCAGCTCGACCAGGGCTAACTATGGCTACACCTTC
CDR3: CASSSTRANYGYTF

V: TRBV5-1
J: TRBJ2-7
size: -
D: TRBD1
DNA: TGCGCCAGCAGTCCAGTTGACAGGGTAGGCTACGAGCAGTACTTC
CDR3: CASSPVDRVGYEQYF

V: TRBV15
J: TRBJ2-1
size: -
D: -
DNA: TGTGCCACCAGCAGCGTAAGGGGGCTTCTTTACCCGGGGGCGAGCTCCTACAATGAGCAGTTCTTC
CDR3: CATSSVRGLLYPGASSYNEQFF

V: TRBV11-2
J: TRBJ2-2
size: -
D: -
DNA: TGTGCCAGCAGATGGGGGTCCGGGGAGCTGTTTTTT
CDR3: CASRWGSGELFF

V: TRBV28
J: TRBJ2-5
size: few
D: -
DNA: TGTGCCAGCAGTCTAAGACTCTCACAAGAGACCCAGTACTTC
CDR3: CASSLRLSQETQYF

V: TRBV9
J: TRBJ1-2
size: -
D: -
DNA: TGTGCCAGCAGCGCTATCCCGAGGACAGGCTACACCTTC
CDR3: CASSAIPRTGYTF

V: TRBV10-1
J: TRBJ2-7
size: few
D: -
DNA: TGCGCCAGCAGTGACCCCAGTTCGGGGGTCAACGAGCAGTACTTC
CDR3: CASSDPSSGVNEQYF

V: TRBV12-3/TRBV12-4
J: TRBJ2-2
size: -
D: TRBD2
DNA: TGTGCCATCTGTTTTGGTCCGTCGTACGGGACTAGAGATACCGGGGAGCTGTTTTTT
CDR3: CAICFGPSYGTRDTGELFF

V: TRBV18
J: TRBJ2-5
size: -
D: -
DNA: TGTGCCAGCTCACCACTGTGGGGGCCACAAGAGACCCAGTACTTC
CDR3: CASSPLWGPQETQYF

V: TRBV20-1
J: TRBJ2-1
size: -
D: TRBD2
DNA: TGCAGTGCTAGGGAGACTAGCGGTCCCTACAATGAGCAGTTCTTC
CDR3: CSARETSGPYNEQFF

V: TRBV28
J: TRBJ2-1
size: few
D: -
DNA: TGTGCCAGCAGTTTGTTTCGAGAACAGAGCTCCTACAATGAGCAGTTCTTC
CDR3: CASSLFREQSSYNEQFF

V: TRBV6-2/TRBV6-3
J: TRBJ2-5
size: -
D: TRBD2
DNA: TGTGCCAGCAGTTACTCCCCTGCGGGAGCGCGGGGAGAGACCCAGTACTTC
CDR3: CASSYSPAGARGETQYF

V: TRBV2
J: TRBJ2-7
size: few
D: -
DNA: TGTGCCAGCAGTGCCATCCAGGAGCAGTACTTC
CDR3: CASSAIQEQYF

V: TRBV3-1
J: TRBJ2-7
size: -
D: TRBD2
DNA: TGTGCCAGCAGAGCAGCGGGAGAGCAGTACTTC
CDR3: CASRAAGEQYF